The 24 T cell receptor beta chains reported below all come from one sample, sequenced in a study of cytomegalovirus exposure and HLA in healthy donors. With 60 Vbeta and 13 Jbeta primers, the PCR was carried out. Assay: immunoSEQ multiplex PCR; the TCRdb copy retains only in-frame clones and omits some. The repertoire holds about 130,000 clones, with approximately 80% as singletons. Input material: PBMCs. These receptors were obtained from a young man in good health and CMV-seronegative.

The genes are TRBV9 and TRBJ2-3, with 7 bases lining up with TRBD2. From germline, CDR1 is SGDLS and CDR2 YYNGEE. The CDR3 has 15 residues. Unmatched junction bases numbered 8, after V lost 5 bases and J lost 2 bases. This CDR3 reads CASSPGTTFTDTQYF. CDR3 in DNA: TGTGCCAGCAGTCCCGGGACTACCTTCACAGATACGCAGTATTTT.

The chain couples TRBV7-3 to TRBJ2-5; tentatively, D is TRBD1 (5 bases). Germline values: CDR1 SGHTA, CDR2 FQGTGA. The CDR3 runs to 16 residues. With 2 bases removed from V and 5 bases from J, the gap between germline ends came to 18 bases. This CDR3 is CASSLLGRLPGETQYF. The CDR3 nucleotides are TGTGCCAGCAGCTTATTGGGGCGCCTCCCCGGGGAGACCCAGTACTTC.

This chain links TRBV9 with TRBJ1-1, with D maybe TRBD1 (5 bases). From germline, CDR1 is SGDLS and CDR2 YYNGEE. The CDR3 runs to 17 residues. Trimming cost V 3 bases and J 0 bases, with 18 bases left between them. CDR3 in DNA: TGTGCCAGCAGCGCATCAGGGCTGCACCTCATGAACACTGAAGCTTTCTTT. Amino acids: CASSASGLHLMNTEAFF.

The chain couples TRBV5-5 to TRBJ2-6; D not resolved. CDR1 is SGHKS, CDR2 YYEKEE, per germline (reference sequence). Deletions cut 4 bases from V and 1 base from J, with 6 bases between. The CDR3 has 14 amino acids. CDR3 in amino acids: CASSLSSGANVLTF. CDR3 nucleotides: TGTGCCAGCAGCCTGTCTTCTGGGGCCAACGTCCTGACTTTC.

V usage is TRBV6-1 and J usage is TRBJ2-1; 7 nucleotides line up with TRBD1. CDR1 MNHNS and CDR2 SASEGT come from the germline V gene. The CDR3 consists of 17 residues. Unmatched junction bases numbered 9, after V lost 0 bases and J lost 4 bases. This chain's CDR3 is CASSEALLGRGYNEQFF. Here the CDR3 DNA reads TGTGCCAGCAGTGAAGCGCTTTTGGGCAGGGGGTACAATGAGCAGTTCTTC.

This sequence joins TRBV5-1 and TRBJ2-5; a possible D gene is TRBD2 (6 bases). This CDR3 comprises 15 residues. The V end lost 0 bases, the J end lost 7 bases, and 16 bases lay between the germline ends. Germline V CDR1 and CDR2: SGHRS, YFSETQ. In nucleotides, the CDR3 is TGCGCCAGCAGCTTGGAGGCGGGGCAGGGTGGGACCCAGTACTTC. Translation gives CASSLEAGQGGTQYF.

The chain has TRBV2 and TRBJ2-2; TRBD1 might be the D (5 bases). The germline V gene encodes CDR1 SNHLY and CDR2 FYNNEI. Trimming stripped 1 base from V and 5 bases from J, with 11 bases between. The CDR3 totals 15 residues. Written as DNA, the CDR3 is TGTGCCAGCAGTGAAGTTGGCAGGGTAACCGGGGAGCTGTTTTTT. Residues: CASSEVGRVTGELFF.

The rearrangement joins TRBV10-1 to TRBJ2-6, with 7 bases fitting TRBD1. The CDR3 totals 14 residues. J was trimmed by 0 bases and V by 10 bases; bases with no gene match: 3. Germline CDR1 reads WNHNN; CDR2 reads SYGVQD (reference sequence). CDR3 residues: CATSGGSGANVLTF. CDR3 in DNA: TGCGCCACATCAGGGGGCTCTGGGGCCAACGTCCTGACTTTC.

The J gene is TRBJ2-1, the V gene TRBV14; TRBD2 aligns across 11 bases. This CDR3 comprises 14 residues. Germline V gives CDR1 SGHDN, CDR2 FVKESK. V dropped 4 bases and J dropped 7; count of bases not matched to a gene: 3. This chain's CDR3 is CASSPGLAANEQFF. The CDR3 DNA reads as TGTGCCAGCAGCCCGGGACTAGCGGCAAATGAGCAGTTCTTC.

The rearrangement joins TRBV5-4 to TRBJ1-4; 9 positions agree with TRBD1. From germline, CDR1 is SGHNT and CDR2 YYREEE (reference sequence). Trimming took 4 bases from V and 10 from J; bases not matched to a gene: 8. The CDR3 runs 14 residues. In DNA form, the CDR3 reads TGTGCCAGCAGCCACCCGGGACAGGGACCAAAACTGTTTTTT. It yields the protein CASSHPGQGPKLFF. The full variable domain, its missing parts supplied by reference TRBV5-4 and TRBJ1-4, is ETGVTQSPTHLIKTRGQQVTLRCSSQSGHNTVSWYQQALGQGPQFIFQYYREEENGRGNFPPRFSGLQFPNYSSELNVNALELDDSALYLCASSHPGQGPKLFFGSGTQLSVL.

The chain couples TRBV25-1 to TRBJ1-2, with 10 nucleotides matching TRBD1. Germline V gene lookup returns CDR1 MGHDK and CDR2 SYGVNS. CDR3 size: 15 residues. With 5 bases clipped from V and 7 bases from J, the junction kept 10 bases outside the gene matches. CDR3 residues: CASSPVDRGLGGYTF. In nucleotides, the CDR3 is TGTGCCAGCAGTCCTGTGGACAGGGGGTTAGGTGGCTACACCTTC.

This chain connects TRBV5-8 to TRBJ2-7, with no clear D. Trimming left V 8 bases short and J 6 bases short, with 21 bases between. CDR1 and CDR2 (germline): SGHTS, YDEGEE. The CDR3 sequence is 14 residues long. The CDR3 region is CASPKVLGFLEQYF. The CDR3 DNA reads as TGTGCCAGTCCTAAGGTCCTAGGTTTTCTCGAGCAGTACTTC.

The chain joins TRBV28 to TRBJ1-2, with D perhaps matching TRBD1 (6 bases). Germline V CDR1 and CDR2: MDHEN, SYDVKM. This CDR3 spans 14 amino acids. V shed 2 bases and J shed 4 bases, with 11 bases lying between them. The CDR3 coding sequence is TGTGCCAGCAGTTTAGGGATAGGGGGCTATGGCTACACCTTC. This translates into CASSLGIGGYGYTF.

The chain employs TRBV2 and TRBJ1-2, with D unresolved. The CDR3 has 14 residues. V was clipped by 4 bases and J by 2 bases, with 11 bases between them. Looked up from germline, CDR1 is SNHLY and CDR2 is FYNNEI. CDR3 sequence: CASSVEDTNYGYTF. The DNA of the CDR3 is TGTGCCAGCAGTGTGGAGGATACAAACTATGGCTACACCTTC.

This rearrangement joins TRBV18 to TRBJ1-5; 7 bases match TRBD1. J lost 8 bases, V lost 3 bases, and 4 bases had no gene match. Germline values: CDR1 KGHSH, CDR2 LQKENI. The CDR3 runs to 13 residues. The CDR3 spells CASSPLDREPQHF. CDR3 nucleotide sequence: TGTGCCAGCTCACCCCTCGACAGGGAGCCCCAGCATTTT.

J is TRBJ2-3 and V is TRBV5-4; TRBD2 agrees at 8 bases. V lost 3 bases, J lost 0 bases, and 3 bases stayed unmatched. The germline V gene encodes CDR1 SGHNT and CDR2 YYREEE (reference sequence). This CDR3 has 15 residues. Here the CDR3 reads CASSSKRGSTDTQYF. The DNA for the CDR3 is TGTGCCAGCAGCTCTAAGCGGGGGAGCACAGATACGCAGTATTTT.

This clone occurred a few times. The chain couples TRBV30 to TRBJ2-4, with TRBD2 matching 10 bases. The CDR3 runs to 20 residues. The trim removed 3 bases at V and 0 bases at J, leaving 17 bases unmatched. Germline CDR1 and CDR2: GTSNPN and SVGIG (reference sequence). CDR3 coding DNA: TGTGCCTGGAGCTCCTCCGGGACTAGCGCTTCAAATCTAGCCAAAAACATTCAGTACTTC. This gives the protein CAWSSSGTSASNLAKNIQYF.

Only one count was recorded for this clone. The rearrangement links TRBV5-1 to TRBJ2-2, with D possibly being TRBD1 (5 bases). Germline CDR1 reads SGHRS; CDR2 reads YFSETQ. V gave up 3 bases and J gave up 3 bases, with 9 bases separating them. CDR3 length: 14 amino acids. CDR3 region: CASSSDIHTGELFF. CDR3 coding DNA: TGCGCCAGCAGCTCGGACATTCACACCGGGGAGCTGTTTTTT. The variable domain in full, with the rest retrieved from reference TRBV5-1 and TRBJ2-2, is KAGVTQTPRYLIKTRGQQVTLSCSPISGHRSVSWYQQTPGQGLQFLFEYFSETQRNKGNFPGRFSGRQFSNSRSEMNVSTLELGDSALYLCASSSDIHTGELFFGEGSRLTVL.

The rearrangement joins TRBV5-4 to TRBJ1-1; weak D call: TRBD1 (6 bases). This CDR3 spans 18 amino acids. CDR1 and CDR2 (germline): SGHNT, YYREEE (reference sequence). Trimming took off 4 bases at V and 1 base at J, with 23 bases between the two ends. The CDR3 region is CASSPRRGMVAGNTEAFF. The CDR3 region has the DNA TGTGCCAGCAGCCCGCGCAGGGGAATGGTTGCTGGGAACACTGAAGCTTTCTTT.

This clone came up once. The chain employs TRBV25-1 and TRBJ2-7; 8 positions match TRBD2. V trimming: 6 bases; J trimming: 3 bases; junction bases outside the gene matches: 10. The V gene's germline CDR1 is MGHDK and CDR2 SYGVNS. CDR3 length equals 15 residues. The CDR3 coding sequence is TGTGCCAGCAGCCAAGGGACTAGTGCGCTCTACGAGCAGTACTTC. Translating gives CASSQGTSALYEQYF.

The rearrangement joins TRBV27 to TRBJ2-2, with 12 bases that match TRBD1. The J segment lost 7 bases and the V segment lost 6 bases, leaving 6 bases of the junction unmatched. The length of the CDR3 is 15 residues. Germline CDR1 and CDR2: MNHEY and SMNVEV (reference sequence). In DNA, the CDR3 is TGTGCCAGCAGAATGGGACAGGGGGCGAGCGGGGAGCTGTTTTTT. It specifies CASRMGQGASGELFF.

Comment on this clone: The junction departs from the called germline gene at one end, perhaps through a read error. The chain carries TRBV12-5 and TRBJ1-4; TRBD1 agrees at 12 bases. Germline CDR1 LGHNT, CDR2 FRNRAP. The CDR3 has 16 amino acids. Here the CDR3 DNA reads TGTGCTAGTGGTCCGGGGACAGGGGGCGTAGGCGAAAAACTGCTTTTT. The encoded protein is CASGPGTGGVGEKLLF.

The rearrangement links TRBV5-1 to TRBJ2-5, with D possibly TRBD1 on 6 matching bases. The CDR3 spans 12 residues. Germline lookup yields CDR1 SGHRS and CDR2 YFSETQ. Trimming shortened V by 5 bases and J by 5 bases, and 10 bases separated the two germline ends. The DNA of the CDR3 is TGCGCCAGCAGTTCAGGGGTGGAGACCCAGTACTTC. It specifies CASSSGVETQYF.

This clone was found a few times. This sequence joins TRBV4-2 and TRBJ2-1; 9 nucleotides align to TRBD2. V shed 7 bases, J shed 8 bases, and the junction held 15 bases outside the gene matches. This CDR3 spans 16 amino acids. CDR1 is LGHNA, CDR2 YNFKEQ, per germline. Here the CDR3 DNA reads TGTGCCAGCAACACCCAGGCTAGCGGGGAGGTGGATGAGCAGTTCTTC. Residues: CASNTQASGEVDEQFF.